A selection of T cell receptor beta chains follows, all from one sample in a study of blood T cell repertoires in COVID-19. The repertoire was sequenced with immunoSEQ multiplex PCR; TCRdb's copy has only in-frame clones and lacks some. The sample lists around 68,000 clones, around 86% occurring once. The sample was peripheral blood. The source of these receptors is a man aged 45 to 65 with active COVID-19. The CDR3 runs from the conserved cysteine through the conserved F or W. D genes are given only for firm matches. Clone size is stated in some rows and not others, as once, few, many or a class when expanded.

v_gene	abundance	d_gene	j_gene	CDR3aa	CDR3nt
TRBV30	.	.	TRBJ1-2	CAWSVTGGSYGYTF	TGTGCCTGGAGTGTAACTGGAGGGAGCTATGGCTACACCTTC
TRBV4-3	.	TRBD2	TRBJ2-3	CASSQGTGTSGADTQYF	TGCGCCAGCAGCCAGGGGACCGGGACTAGTGGCGCAGATACGCAGTATTTT
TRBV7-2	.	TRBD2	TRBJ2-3	CASSSATSGRADTQYF	TGTGCCAGCAGCTCCGCGACTAGCGGGAGGGCCGATACGCAGTATTTT
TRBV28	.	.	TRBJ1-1	CASSLRGEGPLAEAFF	TGTGCCAGCAGTTTGCGGGGGGAGGGGCCCCTCGCTGAAGCTTTCTTT
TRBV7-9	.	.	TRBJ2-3	CASSSRDTQYF	TGTGCCAGCAGCTCCCGGGATACGCAGTATTTT
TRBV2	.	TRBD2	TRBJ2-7	CASSDPSGRVPREQYF	TGTGCCAGCAGTGACCCTAGCGGGAGGGTCCCTCGGGAGCAGTACTTC
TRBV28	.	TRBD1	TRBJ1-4	CASSWTGATNEKLFF	TGTGCCAGCAGTTGGACAGGGGCAACTAATGAAAAACTGTTTTTT
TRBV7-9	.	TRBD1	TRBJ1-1	CASSFKRQGENTEAFF	TGTGCCAGCAGCTTTAAACGACAGGGGGAGAACACTGAAGCTTTCTTT
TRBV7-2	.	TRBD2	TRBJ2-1	CASSLVAGGPYNEQFF	TGTGCCAGCAGCTTAGTAGCGGGAGGTCCCTACAATGAGCAGTTCTTC
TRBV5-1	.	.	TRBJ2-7	CASSRSGHNYEQYF	TGCGCCAGCAGCCGATCGGGACATAACTACGAGCAGTACTTC
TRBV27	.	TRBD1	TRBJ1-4	CASSPRTGINEKLFF	TGTGCCAGCAGTCCGAGGACAGGGATTAATGAAAAACTGTTTTTT
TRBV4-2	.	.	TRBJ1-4	CASSQVGGGAWQLFF	TGTGCCAGCAGCCAAGTCGGTGGGGGGGCTTGGCAACTGTTTTTT
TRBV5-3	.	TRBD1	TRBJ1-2	CARSYYRDRDYQLYGYTF	TGTGCCAGAAGCTATTACCGGGACAGGGACTATCAGCTCTATGGCTACACCTTC
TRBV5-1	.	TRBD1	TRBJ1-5	CASSRTGDGVQPQHF	TGCGCCAGCAGCAGAACAGGGGACGGGGTTCAGCCCCAGCATTTT
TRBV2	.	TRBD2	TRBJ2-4	CASIGTSANIQYF	TGTGCCAGCATTGGGACTAGTGCGAACATTCAGTACTTC
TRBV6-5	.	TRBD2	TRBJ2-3	CASRLERGSTDTQYF	TGTGCCAGCAGACTGGAGCGGGGCAGCACAGATACGCAGTATTTT
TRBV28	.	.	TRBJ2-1	CASSVTRNEQFF	TGTGCCAGCAGTGTTACTAGAAATGAGCAGTTCTTC
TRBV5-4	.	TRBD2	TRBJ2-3	CASSSGLAGTDTQYF	TGTGCCAGCAGCTCAGGACTAGCGGGCACAGATACGCAGTATTTT
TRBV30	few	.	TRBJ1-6	CAWSATGIIYNSPLHF	TGTGCCTGGAGTGCTACAGGGATTATTTATAATTCACCCCTCCACTTT
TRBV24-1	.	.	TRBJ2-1	CATSDVDNSYNEQFF	TGTGCCACCAGTGACGTAGACAACTCCTACAATGAGCAGTTCTTC
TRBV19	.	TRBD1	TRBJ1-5	CASSPWDRGRAQPQHF	TGTGCCAGTAGTCCCTGGGACAGGGGGAGGGCTCAGCCCCAGCATTTT
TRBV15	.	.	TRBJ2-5	CATSRVPQGWETQYF	TGTGCCACCAGCAGAGTGCCCCAGGGCTGGGAGACCCAGTACTTC
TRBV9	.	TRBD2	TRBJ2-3	CASSPRASGRTTDTQYF	TGTGCCAGCAGCCCCAGGGCTAGCGGGAGGACCACAGATACGCAGTATTTT
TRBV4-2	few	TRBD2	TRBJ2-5	CASSRGTSGFQETQYF	TGTGCCAGCAGCCGGGGGACTAGCGGGTTCCAAGAGACCCAGTACTTC
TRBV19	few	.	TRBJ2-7	CASSSRSYEQYF	TGTGCCAGTAGTTCGCGGTCCTACGAGCAGTACTTC
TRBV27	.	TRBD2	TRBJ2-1	CASSYEREVNEQFF	TGTGCCAGCAGTTACGAGCGGGAGGTGAATGAGCAGTTCTTC
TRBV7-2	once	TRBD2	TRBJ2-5	CASSKTRGEETQYF	TGTGCCAGCAGCAAAACCCGGGGGGAAGAGACCCAGTACTTC
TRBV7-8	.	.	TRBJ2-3	CASSRGPQRIDTQYF	TGTGCCAGCAGCCGAGGGCCTCAGAGGATAGATACGCAGTATTTT
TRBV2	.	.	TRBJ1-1	CASSVGEGTEAFF	TGTGCCAGCAGCGTAGGGGAGGGCACTGAAGCTTTCTTT
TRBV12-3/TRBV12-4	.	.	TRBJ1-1	CASSFRNTEAFF	TGTGCCAGCAGTTTTAGGAACACTGAAGCTTTCTTT
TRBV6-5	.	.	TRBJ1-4	CASKTGNGANEKLFF	TGTGCCAGCAAAACAGGGAACGGGGCTAATGAAAAACTGTTTTTT
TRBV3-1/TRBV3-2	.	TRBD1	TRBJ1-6	CASSQRRRGLSPLHF	TGTGCCAGCAGCCAAAGGAGGAGGGGGCTTTCACCCCTCCACTTT
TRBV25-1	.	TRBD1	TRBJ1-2	CASSEGDRVHYGYTF	TGTGCCAGCAGTGAAGGGGACAGGGTACACTATGGCTACACCTTC
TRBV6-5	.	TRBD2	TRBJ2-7	CASSYGASGRSGEQYF	TGTGCCAGCAGTTACGGAGCTAGCGGGAGGTCGGGGGAGCAGTACTTC
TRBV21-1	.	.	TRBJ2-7	CASSKNKTGPVAHEQYF	TGTGCCAGCAGCAAAAACAAAACAGGCCCCGTCGCCCACGAGCAGTACTTC
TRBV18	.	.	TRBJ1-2	CASSPATRNYGYTF	TGTGCCAGCTCACCCGCTACCCGTAACTATGGCTACACCTTC
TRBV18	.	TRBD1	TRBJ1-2	CASSPQGADYGYTF	TGTGCCAGCTCACCCCAGGGGGCCGACTATGGCTACACCTTC
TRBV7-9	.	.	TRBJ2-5	CASSLAVGTRGAKETQYF	TGTGCCAGCAGCTTAGCCGTCGGGACTCGGGGGGCAAAGGAGACCCAGTACTTC
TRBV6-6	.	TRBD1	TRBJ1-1	CASYNQGVTEAFF	TGTGCCAGCTACAATCAGGGGGTCACTGAAGCTTTCTTT
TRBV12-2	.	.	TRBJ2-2	CASRLADITGTSINTGELFF	TGTGCAAGTCGCTTAGCCGACATTACCGGGACTAGCATTAACACCGGGGAGCTGTTTTTT
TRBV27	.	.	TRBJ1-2	CASSSPPYYGYTF	TGTGCCAGCAGTTCCCCCCCCTACTATGGCTACACCTTC
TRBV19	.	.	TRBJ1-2	CASSIEGGYGYTF	TGTGCCAGTAGTATCGAGGGCGGCTATGGCTACACCTTC